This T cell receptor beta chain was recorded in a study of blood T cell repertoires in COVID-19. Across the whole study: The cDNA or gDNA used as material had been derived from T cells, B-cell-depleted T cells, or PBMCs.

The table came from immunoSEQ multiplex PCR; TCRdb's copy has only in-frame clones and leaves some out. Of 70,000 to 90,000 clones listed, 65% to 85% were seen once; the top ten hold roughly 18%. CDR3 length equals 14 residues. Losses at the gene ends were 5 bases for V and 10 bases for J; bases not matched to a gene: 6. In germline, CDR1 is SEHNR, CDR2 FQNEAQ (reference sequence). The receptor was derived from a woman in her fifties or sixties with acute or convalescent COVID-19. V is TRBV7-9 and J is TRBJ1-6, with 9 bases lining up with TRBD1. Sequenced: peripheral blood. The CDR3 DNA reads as TGTGCCAGCAGCCTAGGGACAGGGCCCTCACCCCTCCACTTT. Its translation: CASSLGTGPSPLHF.